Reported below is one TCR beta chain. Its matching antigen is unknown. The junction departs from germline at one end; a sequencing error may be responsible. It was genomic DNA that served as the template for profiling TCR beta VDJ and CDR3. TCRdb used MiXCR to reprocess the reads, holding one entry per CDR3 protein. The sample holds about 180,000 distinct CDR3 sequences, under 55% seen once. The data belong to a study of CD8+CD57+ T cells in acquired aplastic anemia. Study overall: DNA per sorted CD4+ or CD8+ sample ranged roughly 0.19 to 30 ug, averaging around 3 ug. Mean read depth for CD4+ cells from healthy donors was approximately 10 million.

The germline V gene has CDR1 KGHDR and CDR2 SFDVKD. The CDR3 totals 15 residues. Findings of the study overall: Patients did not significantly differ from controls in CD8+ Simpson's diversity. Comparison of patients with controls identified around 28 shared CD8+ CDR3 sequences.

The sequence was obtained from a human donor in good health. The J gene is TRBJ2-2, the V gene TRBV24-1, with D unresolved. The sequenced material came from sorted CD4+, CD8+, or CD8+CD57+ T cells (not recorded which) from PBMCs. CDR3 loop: CATSVGAGNTGELFF. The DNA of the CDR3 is TGTGCTACCAGTGTGGGTGCAGGGAACACCGGGGAGCTGTTTTTT.